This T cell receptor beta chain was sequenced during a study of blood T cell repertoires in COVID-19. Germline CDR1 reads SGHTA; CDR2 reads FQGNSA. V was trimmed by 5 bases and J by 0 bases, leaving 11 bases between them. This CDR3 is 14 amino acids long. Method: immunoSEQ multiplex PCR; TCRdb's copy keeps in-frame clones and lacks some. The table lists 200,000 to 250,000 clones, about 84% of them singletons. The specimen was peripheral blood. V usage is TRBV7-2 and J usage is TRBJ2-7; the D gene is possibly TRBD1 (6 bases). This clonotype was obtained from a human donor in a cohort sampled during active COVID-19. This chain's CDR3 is CASSMDSPSYEQYF. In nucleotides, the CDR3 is TGTGCCAGCAGCATGGACAGCCCCTCCTACGAGCAGTACTTC.